This note documents a single T cell receptor (beta chain) sequence. What it binds is unknown. The sample comes from a study of cytomegalovirus exposure and HLA in healthy donors. Study findings and constraints: Presence/absence analyses took donor sequencing depth as roughly uniform.

The PCR was carried out with 60 Vbeta primers and 13 Jbeta primers. The repertoire was sequenced with immunoSEQ multiplex PCR; TCRdb's copy has only in-frame clones and lacks some. The sample records 130,000 or so clones, more than 75% being singletons. Germline V gene sequence: CDR1 SGHRS, CDR2 YFSETQ. The CDR3 covers 14 residues. The junction had 8 bases not matched to a gene; V was cut back by 2 bases and J by 7 bases. This receptor was taken from a woman aged 30 to 39 in good health and CMV-seronegative. The sequenced sample consisted of PBMCs. The rearrangement uses TRBV5-1 and TRBJ2-5, with TRBD1 identical over 7 bases. CDR3 sequence reads: CASSFGTESATQYF. CDR3 bases: TGCGCCAGCAGCTTCGGGACAGAATCGGCGACCCAGTACTTC.